The next 13 T cell receptor beta chains were all read from a single sample in a study of blood T cell repertoires in COVID-19. Profiling relied on immunoSEQ multiplex PCR, and the TCRdb table lists in-frame clones only, not all of them. Here the sample spans about 27,000 clones, roughly 83% being singletons. The sequenced sample was peripheral blood. The receptors were gathered from a man between 65 and 85 years old with active COVID-19.

The J gene is TRBJ2-3, the V gene TRBV15; TRBD2 matches at 10 bases. The length of the CDR3 is 20 residues. Trimming took 0 bases from V and 2 from J; bases not matched to a gene: 14. Per the germline V gene, CDR1 is LNHNV and CDR2 is YYDKDF (reference sequence). CDR3 sequence (DNA): TGTGCCACCAGCAGAGATTCGCCTAGCGGGAGACCGCAAGACACAGATACGCAGTATTTT. It specifies CATSRDSPSGRPQDTDTQYF.

The CDR3: CASSQGSGVGYEQYF. DNA of the CDR3: TGCGCCAGCAGCCAGGGTTCAGGGGTGGGCTACGAGCAGTACTTC. This chain connects TRBV4-1 to TRBJ2-7; weak D call: TRBD1 (6 bases). The CDR3 loop spans 15 amino acids. The V and J ends lost 3 bases and 3 bases respectively, with 15 bases between them. Germline assignment: CDR1 MGHRA and CDR2 YSYEKL.

J is TRBJ1-1 and V is TRBV5-4; D possibly corresponds to TRBD1 (5 bases). Germline loops: CDR1 SGHNT, CDR2 YYREEE (reference sequence). The germline V and J ends were trimmed by 4 bases and 9 bases, with 13 bases remaining between them. CDR3 size: 12 residues. The CDR3 protein is CASSLGRTQAFF. The CDR3 DNA follows: TGTGCCAGCAGCCTGGGACGGACACAAGCTTTCTTT.

This chain joins TRBV27 and TRBJ1-5; D not certain. Germline V gene lookup returns CDR1 MNHEY and CDR2 SMNVEV (reference sequence). There are 13 residues in the CDR3. Trimming took 4 bases from V and 0 from J, leaving 4 bases between them. CDR3 DNA: TGTGCCAGCAGTTACGGTAGCAATCAGCCCCAGCATTTT. This codes for CASSYGSNQPQHF.

The chain uses TRBV29-1 and TRBJ2-7; the match to TRBD1 covers 12 bases. V lost 3 bases to trimming and J lost 5 bases; unmatched junction nucleotides: 2. Germline V gives CDR1 SQVTM, CDR2 ANQGSEA. The CDR3 spans 13 residues. CDR3 sequence (DNA): TGCAGCGTTGAGGGACAGGGGGCTAACGAGCAGTACTTC. Its translation is CSVEGQGANEQYF.

This chain links TRBV7-3 with TRBJ2-2; 9 bases fit TRBD2. The CDR3 is made up of 16 amino acids. The V gene end was trimmed by 2 bases and the J gene end by 4 bases; junction bases not matched to a gene: 5. Germline V CDR1 and CDR2: SGHTA, FQGTGA. The CDR3 DNA is TGTGCCAGCAGCTTAGCGGGAGGGGATGGCACCGGGGAGCTGTTTTTT. As protein: CASSLAGGDGTGELFF.

V and J are TRBV7-9 and TRBJ2-7; TRBD2 matches at 11 bases. The V and J ends lost 5 bases and 3 bases, in that order; junction bases with no gene match: 6. The CDR3 loop spans 15 amino acids. From germline, CDR1 is SEHNR and CDR2 FQNEAQ (reference sequence). Here the CDR3 reads CASSQALAGDYEQYF. The DNA of the CDR3 is TGTGCCAGCAGCCAGGCACTAGCGGGGGACTACGAGCAGTACTTC.

DNA for the CDR3: TGCGCCAGCAGCAAAGGAGGACCTGCAACTAATGAAAAACTGTTTTTT. Protein product: CASSKGGPATNEKLFF. The chain carries TRBV5-1 and TRBJ1-4, with D unresolved. CDR1 and CDR2 from the germline V gene are SGHRS and YFSETQ. The CDR3 consists of 16 residues. The ends were cut back, 4 bases at V and 0 bases at J, with 13 bases in the middle.

The rearrangement joins TRBV3-1 (or the pseudogene TRBV3-2) to TRBJ1-2; tentative D call: TRBD1 (6 bases). Germline values: CDR1 LGHDT, CDR2 YNNKEL (reference sequence). The CDR3 is 17 residues long. Trimming stripped 6 bases from V and 7 bases from J, with 27 bases between. The CDR3 DNA follows: TGTGCCAGCAGTCCAGCCAGGGGACGAATGGGAATGAGTGGCTACACCTTC. The encoded protein is CASSPARGRMGMSGYTF.

The chain carries TRBV25-1 and TRBJ2-7; no firm D call. The CDR3 has 15 residues. V lost 2 bases, J lost 0 bases, and 11 bases lay in between. CDR1 MGHDK and CDR2 SYGVNS come from the germline V gene. CDR3 region: CASSERGLFSYEQYF. In DNA form, the CDR3 reads TGTGCCAGCAGTGAAAGAGGCCTCTTCTCCTACGAGCAGTACTTC.

The chain combines TRBV25-1 with TRBJ1-1; D is unclear. Germline V gene data show CDR1 as MGHDK and CDR2 as SYGVNS. With 0 bases removed from V and 11 bases from J, the gap between germline ends came to 10 bases. The CDR3 consists of 12 residues. The CDR3 reads CASSEYGKEAFF. In nucleotides, the CDR3 is TGTGCCAGCAGTGAATATGGTAAGGAGGCTTTCTTT.

This clone appeared a few times. This chain links TRBV6-5 with TRBJ2-7; TRBD2 matches 8 bases. In germline, CDR1 is MNHEY, CDR2 SVGAGI. V lost 7 bases to trimming and J lost 5 bases; unmatched junction nucleotides: 13. The CDR3 sequence is 15 residues long. The CDR3 protein is CASTKGSSGDNEQYF. The CDR3 DNA reads as TGTGCCAGCACCAAAGGGAGTAGCGGGGACAACGAGCAGTACTTC.

V and J are TRBV6-5 and TRBJ2-5; TRBD1 matches 8 bases. The CDR3 contains 12 residues. Germline V gives CDR1 MNHEY, CDR2 SVGAGI. J was trimmed by 6 bases and V by 6 bases; bases with no gene match: 3. The CDR3 DNA reads TGTGCCAGCAGACAGGGGGAAAAGACCCAGTACTTC. It yields the protein CASRQGEKTQYF.